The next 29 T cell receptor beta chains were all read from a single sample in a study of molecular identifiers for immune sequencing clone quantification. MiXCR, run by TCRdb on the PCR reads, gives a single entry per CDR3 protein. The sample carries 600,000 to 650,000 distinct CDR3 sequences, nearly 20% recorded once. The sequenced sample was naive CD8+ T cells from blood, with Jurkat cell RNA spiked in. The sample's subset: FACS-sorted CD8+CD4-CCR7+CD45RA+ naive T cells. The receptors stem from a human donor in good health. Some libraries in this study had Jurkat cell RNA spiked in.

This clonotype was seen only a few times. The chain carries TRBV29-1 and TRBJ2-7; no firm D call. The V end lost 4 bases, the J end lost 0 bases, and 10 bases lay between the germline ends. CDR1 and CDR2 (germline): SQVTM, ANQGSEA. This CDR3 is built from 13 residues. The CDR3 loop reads CSVGTDLSYEQYF. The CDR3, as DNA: TGCAGCGTTGGGACGGATCTCTCCTACGAGCAGTACTTC.

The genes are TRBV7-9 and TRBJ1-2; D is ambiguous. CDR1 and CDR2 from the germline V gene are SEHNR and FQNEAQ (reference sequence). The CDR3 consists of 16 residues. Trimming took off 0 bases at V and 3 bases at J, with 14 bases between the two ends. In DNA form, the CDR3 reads TGTGCCAGCAGCTTAGCGCGGTCCCAAGGGCACTATGGCTACACCTTC. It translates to CASSLARSQGHYGYTF.

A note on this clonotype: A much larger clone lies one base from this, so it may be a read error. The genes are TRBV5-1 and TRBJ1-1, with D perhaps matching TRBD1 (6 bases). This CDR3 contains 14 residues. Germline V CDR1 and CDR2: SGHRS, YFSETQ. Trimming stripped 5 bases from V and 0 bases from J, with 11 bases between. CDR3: CASSSRDMNTEAFF. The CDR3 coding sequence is TGCGCCAGCAGTTCCAGGGACATGAACACTGAAGCTTTCTTT.

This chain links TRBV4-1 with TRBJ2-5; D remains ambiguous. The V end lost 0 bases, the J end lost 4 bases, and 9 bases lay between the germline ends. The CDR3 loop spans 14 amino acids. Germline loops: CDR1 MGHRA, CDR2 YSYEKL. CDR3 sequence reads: CASSQDPASETQYF. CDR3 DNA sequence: TGCGCCAGCAGCCAAGATCCGGCCTCAGAGACCCAGTACTTC.

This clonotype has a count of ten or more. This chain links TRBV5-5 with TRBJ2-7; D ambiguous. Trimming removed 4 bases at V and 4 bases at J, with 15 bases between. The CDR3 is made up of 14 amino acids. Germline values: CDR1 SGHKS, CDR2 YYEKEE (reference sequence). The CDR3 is CASSPEGPEYEQYF. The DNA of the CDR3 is TGTGCCAGCAGCCCCGAAGGACCGGAATACGAGCAGTACTTC. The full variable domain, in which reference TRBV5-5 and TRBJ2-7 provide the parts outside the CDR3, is DAGVTQSPTHLIKTRGQQVTLRCSPISGHKSVSWYQQVLGQGPQFIFQYYEKEERGRGNFPDRFSARQFPNYSSELNVNALLLGDSALYLCASSPEGPEYEQYFGPGTRLTVT.

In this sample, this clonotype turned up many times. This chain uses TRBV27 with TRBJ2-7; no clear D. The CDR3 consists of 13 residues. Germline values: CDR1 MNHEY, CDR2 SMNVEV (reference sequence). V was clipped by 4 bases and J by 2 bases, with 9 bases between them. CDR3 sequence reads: CASSYRDAYEQYF. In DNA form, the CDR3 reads TGTGCCAGCAGTTATAGGGATGCCTACGAGCAGTACTTC.

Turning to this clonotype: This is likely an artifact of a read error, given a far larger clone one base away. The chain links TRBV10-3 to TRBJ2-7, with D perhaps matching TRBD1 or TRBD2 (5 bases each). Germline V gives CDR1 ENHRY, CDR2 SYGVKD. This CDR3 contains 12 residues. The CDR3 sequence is CATGTGSYGQYF. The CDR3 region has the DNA TGTGCCACCGGGACCGGTTCCTACGGGCAGTACTTC.

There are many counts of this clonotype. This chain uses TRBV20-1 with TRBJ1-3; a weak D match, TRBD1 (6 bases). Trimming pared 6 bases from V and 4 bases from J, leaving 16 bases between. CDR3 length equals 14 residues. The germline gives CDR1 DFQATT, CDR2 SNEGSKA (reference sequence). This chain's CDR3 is CSARTGGPGNTIYF. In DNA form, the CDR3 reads TGCAGTGCCCGAACCGGGGGGCCCGGAAACACCATATATTTT.

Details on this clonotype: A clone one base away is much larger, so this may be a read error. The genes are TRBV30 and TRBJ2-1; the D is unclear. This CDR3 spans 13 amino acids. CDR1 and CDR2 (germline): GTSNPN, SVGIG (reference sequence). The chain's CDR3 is CAWTKTRYNAQFF. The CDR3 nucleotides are TGTGCCTGGACTAAAACCAGGTACAATGCGCAGTTCTTC. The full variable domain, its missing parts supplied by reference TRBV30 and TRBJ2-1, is SQTIHQWPATLVQPVGSPLSLECTVEGTSNPNLYWYRQAAGRGLQLLFYSVGIGQISSEVPQNLSASRPQDRQFILSSKKLLLSDSGFYLCAWTKTRYNAQFFGPGTRLTVL.

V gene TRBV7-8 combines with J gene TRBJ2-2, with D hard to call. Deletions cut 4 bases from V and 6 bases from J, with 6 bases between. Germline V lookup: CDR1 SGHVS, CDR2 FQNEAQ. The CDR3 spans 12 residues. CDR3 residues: CASSSAAGELFF. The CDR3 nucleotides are TGTGCCAGCAGCTCGGCCGCCGGGGAGCTGTTTTTT.

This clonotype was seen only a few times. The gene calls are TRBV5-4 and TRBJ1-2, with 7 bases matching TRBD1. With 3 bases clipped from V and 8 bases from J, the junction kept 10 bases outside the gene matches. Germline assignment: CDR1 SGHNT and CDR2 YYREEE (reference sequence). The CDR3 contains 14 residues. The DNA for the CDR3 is TGTGCCAGCAGCTACAGGGGTGGCAATGGGGGCTACACCTTC. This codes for CASSYRGGNGGYTF. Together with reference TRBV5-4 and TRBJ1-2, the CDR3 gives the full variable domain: ETGVTQSPTHLIKTRGQQVTLRCSSQSGHNTVSWYQQALGQGPQFIFQYYREEENGRGNFPPRFSGLQFPNYSSELNVNALELDDSALYLCASSYRGGNGGYTFGSGTRLTVV.

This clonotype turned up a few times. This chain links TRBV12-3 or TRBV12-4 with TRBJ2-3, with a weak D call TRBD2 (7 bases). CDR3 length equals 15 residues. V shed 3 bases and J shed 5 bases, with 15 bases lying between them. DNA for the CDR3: TGTGCCAGCAGTTTCGCGGGGGCGAGGAGAGATACGCAGTATTTT. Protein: CASSFAGARRDTQYF.

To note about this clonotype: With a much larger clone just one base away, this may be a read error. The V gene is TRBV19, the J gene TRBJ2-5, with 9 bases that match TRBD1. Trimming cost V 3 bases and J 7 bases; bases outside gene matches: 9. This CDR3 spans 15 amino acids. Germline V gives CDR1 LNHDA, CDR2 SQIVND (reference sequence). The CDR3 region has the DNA TGTGCCAGTAGTATCGCCGGGACAGGGAGGGGGACCCAGTACTTC. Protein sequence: CASSIAGTGRGTQYF.

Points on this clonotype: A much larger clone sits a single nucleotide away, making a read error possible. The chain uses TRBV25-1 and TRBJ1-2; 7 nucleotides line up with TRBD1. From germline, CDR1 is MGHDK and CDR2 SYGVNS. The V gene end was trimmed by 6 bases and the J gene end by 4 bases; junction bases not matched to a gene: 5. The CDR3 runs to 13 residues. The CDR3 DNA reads TGTGCCAGCAGCAGGGGGAGAGGCTATGGCTACACCTTC. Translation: CASSRGRGYGYTF.

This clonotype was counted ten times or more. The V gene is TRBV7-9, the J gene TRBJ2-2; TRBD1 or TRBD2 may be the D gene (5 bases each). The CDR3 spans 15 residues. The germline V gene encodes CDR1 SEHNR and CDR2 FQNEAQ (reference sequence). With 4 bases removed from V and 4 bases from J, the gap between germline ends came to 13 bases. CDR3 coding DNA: TGTGCCAGCAGCTCATTACGGGGCGGCACCGGGGAGCTGTTTTTT. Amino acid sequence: CASSSLRGGTGELFF.

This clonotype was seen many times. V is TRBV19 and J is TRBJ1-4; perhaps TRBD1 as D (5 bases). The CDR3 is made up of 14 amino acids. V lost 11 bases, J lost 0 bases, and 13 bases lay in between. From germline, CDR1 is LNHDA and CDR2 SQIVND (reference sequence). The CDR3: CASSTTATNEKLFF. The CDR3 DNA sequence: TGTGCCTCAAGTACGACAGCAACTAATGAAAAACTGTTTTTT.

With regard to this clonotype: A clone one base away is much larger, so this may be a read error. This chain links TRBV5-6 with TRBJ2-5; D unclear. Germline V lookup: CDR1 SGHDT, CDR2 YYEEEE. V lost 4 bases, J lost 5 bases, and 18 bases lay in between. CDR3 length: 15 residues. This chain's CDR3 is CASSPYLTWWETQYF. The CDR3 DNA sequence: TGTGCCAGCAGCCCTTACCTGACATGGTGGGAGACCCAGTACTTC.

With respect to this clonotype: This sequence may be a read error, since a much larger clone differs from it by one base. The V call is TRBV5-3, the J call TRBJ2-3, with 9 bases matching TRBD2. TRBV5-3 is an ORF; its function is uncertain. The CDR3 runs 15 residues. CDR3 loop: CASSLGLANADTQYF. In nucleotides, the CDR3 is TGTGCCAGCAGCTTGGGACTAGCTAACGCAGATACGCAGTATTTT.

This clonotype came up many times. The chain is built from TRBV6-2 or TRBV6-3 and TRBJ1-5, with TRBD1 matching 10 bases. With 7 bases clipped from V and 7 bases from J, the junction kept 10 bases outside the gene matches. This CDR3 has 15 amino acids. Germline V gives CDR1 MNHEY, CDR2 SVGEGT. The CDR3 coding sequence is TGTGCCAGCACCCAGGTCGGACAGGGGGAACAGCCCCAGCATTTT. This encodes CASTQVGQGEQPQHF.

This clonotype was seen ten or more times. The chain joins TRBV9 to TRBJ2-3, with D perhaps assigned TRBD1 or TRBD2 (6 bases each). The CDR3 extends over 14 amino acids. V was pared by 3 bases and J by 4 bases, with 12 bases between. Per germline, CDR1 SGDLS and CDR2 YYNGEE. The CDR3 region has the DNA TGTGCCAGCAGCGGGGGTCGGGGGCCAGATACGCAGTATTTT. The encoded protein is CASSGGRGPDTQYF.

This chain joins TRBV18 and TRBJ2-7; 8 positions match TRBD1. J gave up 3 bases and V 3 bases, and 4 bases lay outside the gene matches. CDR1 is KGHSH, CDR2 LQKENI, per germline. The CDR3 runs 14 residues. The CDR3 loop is CASSPGQDFYEQYF. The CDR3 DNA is TGTGCCAGCTCACCGGGACAGGATTTCTACGAGCAGTACTTC. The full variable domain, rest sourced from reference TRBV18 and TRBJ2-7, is NAGVMQNPRHLVRRRGQEARLRCSPMKGHSHVYWYRQLPEEGLKFMVYLQKENIIDESGMPKERFSAEFPKEGPSILRIQQVVRGDSAAYFCASSPGQDFYEQYFGPGTRLTVT.

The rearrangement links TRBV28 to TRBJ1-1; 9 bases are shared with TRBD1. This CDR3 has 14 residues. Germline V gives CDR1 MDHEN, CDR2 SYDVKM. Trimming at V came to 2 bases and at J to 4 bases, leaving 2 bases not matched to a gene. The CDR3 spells CASSLQTGGTEAFF. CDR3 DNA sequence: TGTGCCAGCAGTTTACAGACAGGGGGCACTGAAGCTTTCTTT.

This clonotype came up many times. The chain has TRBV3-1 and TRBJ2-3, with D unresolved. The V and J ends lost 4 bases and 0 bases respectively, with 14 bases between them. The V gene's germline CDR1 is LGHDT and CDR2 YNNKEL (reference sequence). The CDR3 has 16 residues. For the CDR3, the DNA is TGTGCCAGCAGCCCAAGGGCTTCAGGCAGCACAGATACGCAGTATTTT. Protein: CASSPRASGSTDTQYF.

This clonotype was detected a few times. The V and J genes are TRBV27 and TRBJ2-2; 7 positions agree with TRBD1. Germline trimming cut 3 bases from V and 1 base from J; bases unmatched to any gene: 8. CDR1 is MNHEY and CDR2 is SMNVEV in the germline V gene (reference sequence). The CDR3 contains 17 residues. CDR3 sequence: CASSFRVDRENTGELFF. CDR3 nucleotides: TGTGCCAGCAGTTTTCGAGTTGACAGGGAGAACACCGGGGAGCTGTTTTTT.

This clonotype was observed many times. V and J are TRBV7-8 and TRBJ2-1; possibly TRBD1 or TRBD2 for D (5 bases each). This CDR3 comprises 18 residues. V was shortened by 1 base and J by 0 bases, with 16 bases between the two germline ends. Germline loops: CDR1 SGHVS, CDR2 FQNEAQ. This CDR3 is CASSLDVVAGSSYNEQFF. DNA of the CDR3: TGTGCCAGCAGCTTAGATGTGGTGGCAGGGAGCTCCTACAATGAGCAGTTCTTC.

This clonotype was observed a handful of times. The CDR3 DNA reads TGTGCCAGCAGCCCCTGGACAGGTTCCTTCTCCTACGAGCAGTACTTC. Its translation: CASSPWTGSFSYEQYF. The chain is built from TRBV3-1 and TRBJ2-7; 7 nucleotides agree with TRBD1. The germline V gene has CDR1 LGHDT and CDR2 YNNKEL (reference sequence). The CDR3 is 16 residues long. Losses at the gene ends were 4 bases for V and 0 bases for J; bases not matched to a gene: 9.

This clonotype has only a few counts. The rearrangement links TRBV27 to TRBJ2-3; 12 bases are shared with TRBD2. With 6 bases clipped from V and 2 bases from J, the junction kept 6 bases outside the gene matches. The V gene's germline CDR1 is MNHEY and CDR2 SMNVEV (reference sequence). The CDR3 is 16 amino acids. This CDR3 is CASRGTSGLNTDTQYF. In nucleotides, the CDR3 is TGTGCCAGCAGGGGGACTAGCGGGCTAAACACAGATACGCAGTATTTT.

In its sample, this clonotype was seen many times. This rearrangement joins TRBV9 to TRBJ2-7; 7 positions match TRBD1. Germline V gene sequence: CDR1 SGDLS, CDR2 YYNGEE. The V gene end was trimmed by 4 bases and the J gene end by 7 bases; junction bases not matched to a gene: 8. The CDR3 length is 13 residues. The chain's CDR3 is CASSKRDSREQYF. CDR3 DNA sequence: TGTGCCAGCAGCAAACGGGACAGTAGGGAGCAGTACTTC. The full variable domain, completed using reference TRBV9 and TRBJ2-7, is DSGVTQTPKHLITATGQRVTLRCSPRSGDLSVYWYQQSLDQGLQFLIQYYNGEERAKGNILERFSAQQFPDLHSELNLSSLELGDSALYFCASSKRDSREQYFGPGTRLTVT.

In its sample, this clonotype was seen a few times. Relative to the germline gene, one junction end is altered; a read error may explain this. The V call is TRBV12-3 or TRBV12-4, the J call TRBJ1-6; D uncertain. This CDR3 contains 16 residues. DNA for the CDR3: TGTGCCAGCAGTACTACAGAGAGCTCCTATAATCCACCCCTCCACTTT. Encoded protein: CASSTTESSYNPPLHF.